The 6 T cell receptor beta chains in this list originate from one sample, sequenced in a study of T cell changes during pregnancy in multiple sclerosis. Sequencing used immunoSEQ multiplex PCR; TCRdb keeps in-frame clones, though not all of them. There are tens of thousands of clones in the sample; roughly 91% occur only once, and more than 1.2% lies in the top ten. The sample here was peripheral blood, taken in the third trimester of pregnancy. These receptors originate from a female donor with multiple sclerosis, enrolled in a pregnancy study.

The J gene is TRBJ2-2, the V gene TRBV6-4; 9 bases are a match to TRBD2. The CDR3 covers 14 residues. Germline trimming cut 4 bases from V and 3 bases from J; bases unmatched to any gene: 0. Germline V CDR1 and CDR2: MRHNA, SNTAGT. The CDR3 bases are TGTGCCAGCAGTGCTAGCGGGGACACCGGGGAGCTGTTTTTT. Its translation is CASSASGDTGELFF.

The chain employs TRBV5-6 and TRBJ1-2; the match to TRBD1 covers 7 bases. There are 13 residues in the CDR3. V trimming: 4 bases; J trimming: 6 bases; junction bases outside the gene matches: 6. Germline lookup yields CDR1 SGHDT and CDR2 YYEEEE. CDR3 in amino acids: CASSPRTGNGYTF. CDR3 DNA: TGTGCCAGCAGCCCCCGGACAGGCAATGGCTACACCTTC.

This clone has a single count. The chain couples TRBV10-3 to TRBJ2-7; D unresolved. The CDR3 length is 15 residues. CDR1 and CDR2 (germline): ENHRY, SYGVKD. Trimming left V 6 bases short and J 6 bases short, with 21 bases between. The CDR3 DNA follows: TGTGCCATCAGGGCCGTCCTTGGAAGCGATCGCGAGCAGTACTTC. This gives the protein CAIRAVLGSDREQYF.

This chain joins TRBV7-9 and TRBJ1-1, with a possible D match to TRBD1 (5 bases). V lost 5 bases and J 2 bases, leaving 12 bases between the germline ends. Germline V lookup: CDR1 SEHNR, CDR2 FQNEAQ (reference sequence). The CDR3 has 14 residues. The CDR3 spells CASSAGRSNTEAFF. In DNA, the CDR3 is TGTGCCAGCAGCGCGGGACGGTCAAACACTGAAGCTTTCTTT.

This chain links TRBV14 with TRBJ1-6; 10 bases line up with TRBD1. Per germline, CDR1 SGHDN and CDR2 FVKESK. V lost 0 bases, J lost 9 bases, and 5 bases stayed unmatched. The CDR3 loop spans 16 amino acids. CDR3 sequence: CASSQETGGRGSPLHF. The CDR3 DNA follows: TGTGCCAGCAGCCAAGAGACAGGGGGCAGAGGTTCACCCCTCCACTTT.

The CDR3 spells CASSPRQGAGNTEAFF. Written as DNA, the CDR3 is TGTGCCAGCAGCCCCCGACAGGGGGCAGGGAACACTGAAGCTTTCTTT. The V gene is TRBV9, the J gene TRBJ1-1, with 10 bases aligning to TRBD1. V lost 4 bases, J lost 1 base, and 7 bases stayed unmatched. Germline loops: CDR1 SGDLS, CDR2 YYNGEE. CDR3 length: 16 residues.